The clone carrying this T cell receptor (beta chain) was counted a single time. Its antigen is unidentified. This sample was included in a study of cytotoxic CD8 clonotypes in ibrutinib-treated CLL. Study at large: The samples contained approximately 280,000 productive templates on average. They also contained an average of about 91,000 productive rearrangements.

Clones were read by immunoSEQ multiplex PCR, and TCRdb kept only the in-frame ones, dropping some. Found here are around 30,000 clones, roughly 50% of them singletons; the top ten hold around 5%. Study conclusions and caveats: Contraction or stability on treatment characterized the public clonotypes, which were uncommon.

Cryopreserved PBMCs supplied about 2.1 micrograms of genomic DNA for TCR beta libraries. Trimming removed 3 bases from V and 0 bases from J, with 13 bases in between. The CDR3 is 15 residues long. The germline V gene encodes CDR1 SGDLS and CDR2 YYNGEE. The chain is built from TRBV9 and TRBJ2-7; D gene uncertain. The sequence came from a human donor with chronic lymphocytic leukemia. The input for sequencing was PBMCs, taken before ibrutinib treatment. The CDR3 here is CASSARPVSSYEQYF. Written as DNA, the CDR3 is TGTGCCAGCAGCGCTCGACCTGTTAGCTCCTACGAGCAGTACTTC. Supplemented by reference TRBV9 and TRBJ2-7, the full variable domain reads DSGVTQTPKHLITATGQRVTLRCSPRSGDLSVYWYQQSLDQGLQFLIQYYNGEERAKGNILERFSAQQFPDLHSELNLSSLELGDSALYFCASSARPVSSYEQYFGPGTRLTVT.